The sequence of this T cell receptor (beta chain) was determined in a study of cytomegalovirus exposure and HLA in healthy donors. Whole-study context: Findings of an earlier analysis included 110 million or so unique TCR beta sequences from 190 million or so T cells. Study conclusions and caveats: Another analysis was done later, and it associated around 17,000 TCR beta sequences with HLA alleles at 0.05 false discovery rate.

Of note for this clone: Its antigen is currently unknown.

PCR amplification relied on 60 Vbeta primers (plus 13 Jbeta primers). Assay: immunoSEQ multiplex PCR; the TCRdb copy retains only in-frame clones and omits some. The sample includes more than 150,000 clones, over 70% of them seen just once. The junction had 7 bases not matched to a gene; V was cut back by 3 bases and J by 7 bases. The CDR3 loop spans 15 amino acids. From germline, CDR1 is SGHRS and CDR2 YFSETQ. The source is a man aged 50-59 years in good health and CMV-seronegative. The sample was PBMCs. The chain has TRBV5-1 and TRBJ1-6; 7 positions match TRBD1. CDR3 sequence reads: CASSSQGDGNSPLHF. CDR3 nucleotide sequence: TGCGCCAGCAGCTCGCAGGGGGACGGGAATTCACCCCTCCACTTT.